This T cell receptor (beta chain) is from a study of blood T cell repertoires in COVID-19. Study-wide background: Acute and convalescent COVID-19 samples came from the United States, Italy and Spain. Sources were T cells, B-cell-depleted T cells, or PBMCs; the material itself was cDNA or gDNA.

CDR1 and CDR2 from the germline V gene are MNHEY and SVGAGI. Between the trimmed V and J ends, which lost 0 bases and 7 bases, there was a span of 11 bases. The CDR3 is 14 amino acids. Original analysis: Amplification from reference gene primers served as the basis for estimated nucleated cell counts. The method was immunoSEQ multiplex PCR; TCRdb's version includes in-frame clones alone and lacks a portion of them. D and trimming were read from the DNA, whereas the V and J calls and clone size are those reported in that table. In the table there are approximately 97,000 clones, around 88% of which are singletons.

Sequenced: peripheral blood. This sequence joins TRBV6-5 and TRBJ2-3; possible D gene TRBD1, 5 bases. The origin of this receptor is an elderly woman with acute or convalescent COVID-19. The CDR3 sequence: CASSYSKGKNTQYF. The CDR3 region has the DNA TGTGCCAGCAGTTACTCGAAGGGGAAAAATACGCAGTATTTT.